This entry lists 30 T cell receptor beta chains sequenced from one sample in a study of T-cell memory formation after mild COVID-19. TCRdb processed the 5' RACE reads anew with MiXCR; each CDR3 protein has one entry. Of approximately 400,000 distinct CDR3 sequences in the sample, around 17% were seen once. Sample: PBMCs or a T cell subset sorted from them (not recorded which). The receptor set was obtained from a man between 18 and 35 years old who had mild COVID-19 (a few samples of this study predate the infection). Cell type and time point are not known.

This clonotype was recorded a few times. J is TRBJ1-1 and V is TRBV7-9, with a tentative D call TRBD1 (5 bases). CDR3 length equals 12 residues. V shed 5 bases and J shed 10 bases, with 14 bases lying between them. Germline V gene data show CDR1 as SEHNR and CDR2 as FQNEAQ (reference sequence). CDR3 nucleotide sequence: TGTGCCAGCAGCAGAGCAAGGGGAACAGCTTTCTTT. Translating gives CASSRARGTAFF.

CDR3 protein: CASTAGAYGTDTQYF. CDR3 sequence (DNA): TGCGCCAGCACCGCTGGAGCGTATGGTACAGATACGCAGTATTTT. The chain combines TRBV5-1 with TRBJ2-3; no firm D call. The V gene lost 6 bases and the J gene lost 3 bases, with 17 bases spanning the gap. Germline V CDR1 and CDR2: SGHRS, YFSETQ. This CDR3 contains 15 residues.

This rearrangement joins TRBV20-1 to TRBJ1-5; weak D call: TRBD1 (5 bases). Trimming cost V 3 bases and J 5 bases, with 11 bases left between them. The CDR3 runs 13 residues. The germline gives CDR1 DFQATT, CDR2 SNEGSKA (reference sequence). CDR3 nucleotide sequence: TGCAGTGCTAGGGCGCAGGGAGATCAGCCCCAGCATTTT. It is translated as CSARAQGDQPQHF.

The chain has TRBV19 and TRBJ2-7; possibly TRBD1 or TRBD2 for D (6 bases each). The germline V gene encodes CDR1 LNHDA and CDR2 SQIVND (reference sequence). V lost 6 bases to trimming and J lost 6 bases, with 18 bases between them. There are 14 residues in the CDR3. CDR3 in DNA: TGTGCCAGTAGAATACTTCCGGGGGCGGCCGAGCAGTACTTC. It yields the protein CASRILPGAAEQYF. Looking up the rest from reference TRBV19 and TRBJ2-7 gives the full variable domain: DGGITQSPKYLFRKEGQNVTLSCEQNLNHDAMYWYRQDPGQGLRLIYYSQIVNDFQKGDIAEGYSVSREKKESFPLTVTSAQKNPTAFYLCASRILPGAAEQYFGPGTRLTVT.

This clonotype was seen a handful of times. The rearrangement uses TRBV5-1 and TRBJ1-3; D is unclear. Between the trimmed V and J ends, which lost 3 bases and 2 bases, there was a span of 6 bases. The CDR3 contains 13 residues. The germline V gene encodes CDR1 SGHRS and CDR2 YFSETQ. The CDR3 nucleotides are TGCGCCAGCAGCTCCAAAACTGGAAACACCATATATTTT. Its translation: CASSSKTGNTIYF.

In its sample, this clonotype was seen once. The chain uses TRBV12-3 or TRBV12-4 and TRBJ2-7; the D call may be TRBD1 or TRBD2 (5 bases each). The CDR3 length is 14 residues. The V end was cut by 6 bases, the J end by 2 bases, with 14 bases between. This CDR3 is CASRTARGAYEQYF. The CDR3 region has the DNA TGTGCCAGCAGAACCGCGAGGGGCGCCTACGAGCAGTACTTC.

A few counts support this clonotype. The J gene is TRBJ1-1, the V gene TRBV5-8; TRBD1 matches at 8 bases. The CDR3 is made up of 14 amino acids. Germline V gene data show CDR1 as SGHTS and CDR2 as YDEGEE. The ends lost 5 bases at V and 6 bases at J; junction bases unmatched: 9. The CDR3 is CASRRTGIAPEAFF. The CDR3 bases are TGTGCCAGCAGACGGACAGGGATCGCGCCTGAAGCTTTCTTT. The variable domain in full, completed from reference TRBV5-8 and TRBJ1-1, reads EAGVTQSPTHLIKTRGQQATLRCSPISGHTSVYWYQQALGLGLQFLLWYDEGEERNRGNFPPRFSGRQFPNYSSELNVNALELEDSALYLCASRRTGIAPEAFFGQGTRLTVV.

This chain links TRBV12-3 or TRBV12-4 with TRBJ1-2, with D tentatively TRBD1 (6 bases). The CDR3 extends over 14 amino acids. Trimming removed 4 bases from V and 7 bases from J, with 16 bases in between. CDR3 protein: CASSYREHGSGYTF. The CDR3 bases are TGTGCCAGCAGTTACAGGGAGCATGGGAGTGGCTACACCTTC.

This clonotype appeared a few times. The genes are TRBV2 and TRBJ2-3; no firm D call. V was shortened by 8 bases and J by 5 bases, with 8 bases between the two germline ends. CDR1 and CDR2 from the germline V gene are SNHLY and FYNNEI. This CDR3 is built from 11 residues. The CDR3 DNA reads as TGTGCCAGCCAAACGGGAGATACGCAGTATTTT. The encoded protein is CASQTGDTQYF.

This clonotype was seen a handful of times. The rearrangement uses TRBV5-1 and TRBJ1-1, with 10 nucleotides matching TRBD1. CDR3 size: 17 residues. The germline V gene encodes CDR1 SGHRS and CDR2 YFSETQ. The J segment lost 1 base and the V segment lost 4 bases, leaving 10 bases of the junction unmatched. The CDR3 reads CASSLRDRGVSNTEAFF. The CDR3 DNA is TGCGCCAGCAGCCTCCGGGACAGGGGCGTCTCGAACACTGAAGCTTTCTTT.

This clonotype was seen ten or more times. The chain links TRBV7-6 to TRBJ2-7; TRBD1 is a possible D gene (7 bases). Trimming left V 5 bases short and J 4 bases short, with 12 bases between. The germline CDR1 and CDR2 sequences are SGHVS and FNYEAQ. The CDR3 covers 13 residues. The CDR3 here is CASSPPGGYEQYF. DNA for the CDR3: TGTGCCAGCAGCCCGCCAGGGGGGTACGAGCAGTACTTC.

This clonotype has at least ten counts. The chain recombines TRBV9 with TRBJ2-4; D not certain. V was clipped by 3 bases and J by 0 bases, with 7 bases between them. This CDR3 spans 14 amino acids. The V gene's germline CDR1 is SGDLS and CDR2 YYNGEE. CDR3 DNA: TGTGCCAGCAGCGGGGGTCTAGCCAAAAACATTCAGTACTTC. This codes for CASSGGLAKNIQYF.

Ten or more counts support this clonotype. The chain joins TRBV3-1 to TRBJ2-7; maybe TRBD2 (6 bases). This CDR3 comprises 13 residues. V lost 4 bases, J lost 7 bases, and 14 bases lay in between. CDR1 and CDR2 (germline): LGHDT, YNNKEL (reference sequence). The CDR3 DNA reads TGTGCCAGCAGCCGGGACTCCGGTCGAGAGCAGTACTTC. It yields the protein CASSRDSGREQYF.

This clonotype was detected only a few times. The gene calls are TRBV15 and TRBJ2-7; D uncertain. The CDR3 is made up of 12 amino acids. V lost 0 bases and J 9 bases, leaving 9 bases between the germline ends. Germline lookup yields CDR1 LNHNV and CDR2 YYDKDF (reference sequence). The CDR3 coding sequence is TGTGCCACCAGCAGAGACGCGGACCCGCAGTACTTC. Translated, it gives CATSRDADPQYF.

This clonotype was seen a handful of times. The chain couples TRBV20-1 to TRBJ2-7; 9 nucleotides match TRBD1. Losses at the gene ends were 6 bases for V and 2 bases for J; bases not matched to a gene: 8. CDR3 length: 14 residues. In germline, CDR1 is DFQATT, CDR2 SNEGSKA (reference sequence). CDR3 in amino acids: CSARETGGPYEQYF. CDR3 in DNA: TGCAGTGCCCGAGAAACAGGGGGCCCCTACGAGCAGTACTTC.

The chain couples TRBV7-2 to TRBJ1-2; D unresolved. Deletions cut 3 bases from V and 8 bases from J, with 7 bases between. Germline V CDR1 and CDR2: SGHTA, FQGNSA. This CDR3 comprises 11 residues. The CDR3 sequence is CASSFWEGYTF. In DNA, the CDR3 is TGTGCCAGCAGCTTTTGGGAGGGCTACACCTTC.

This clonotype occurred a few times. The J gene is TRBJ1-5, the V gene TRBV18, with a tentative D call TRBD1 (6 bases). The CDR3 has 16 amino acids. Germline V gene data show CDR1 as KGHSH and CDR2 as LQKENI. V gave up 3 bases and J gave up 2 bases, with 14 bases separating them. The CDR3 loop reads CASSPAGAGGNQPQHF. Here the CDR3 DNA reads TGTGCCAGCTCACCCGCAGGGGCCGGAGGCAATCAGCCCCAGCATTTT.

This clonotype showed up many times. V is TRBV7-9 and J is TRBJ2-3; D might be TRBD2 (5 bases). Trimming took off 7 bases at V and 1 base at J, with 9 bases between the two ends. This CDR3 contains 13 residues. Per the germline V gene, CDR1 is SEHNR and CDR2 is FQNEAQ (reference sequence). This chain's CDR3 is CASTPEGTDTQYF. CDR3 DNA: TGTGCCAGCACCCCGGAGGGCACAGATACGCAGTATTTT. Combining the CDR3 with reference TRBV7-9 and TRBJ2-3 gives the whole variable domain DTGVSQNPRHKITKRGQNVTFRCDPISEHNRLYWYRQTLGQGPEFLTYFQNEAQLEKSRLLSDRFSAERPKGSFSTLEIQRTEQGDSAMYLCASTPEGTDTQYFGPGTRLTVL.

This clonotype was picked up a small number of times. The CDR3 DNA is TGTGCCAGCTCACCAACGGGACAGGGGGAGAACACTGAAGCTTTCTTT. Amino acids: CASSPTGQGENTEAFF. This chain links TRBV18 with TRBJ1-1; 11 nucleotides line up with TRBD1. The CDR3 runs to 16 residues. V trimming: 2 bases; J trimming: 1 base; junction bases outside the gene matches: 3. From germline, CDR1 is KGHSH and CDR2 LQKENI. Variable domain in full (rest from reference TRBV18 and TRBJ1-1): NAGVMQNPRHLVRRRGQEARLRCSPMKGHSHVYWYRQLPEEGLKFMVYLQKENIIDESGMPKERFSAEFPKEGPSILRIQQVVRGDSAAYFCASSPTGQGENTEAFFGQGTRLTVV.

This clonotype was seen ten or more times. V usage is TRBV12-3 or TRBV12-4 and J usage is TRBJ1-1; 7 bases line up with TRBD1. V was pared by 6 bases and J by 0 bases, with 4 bases of the junction left unmatched. The CDR3 sequence is 14 residues long. CDR3 bases: TGTGCCAGCAGCCGCAGGGGGTTGAACACTGAAGCTTTCTTT. As protein: CASSRRGLNTEAFF.

This sequence joins TRBV30 and TRBJ2-7, with D uncertain. This CDR3 has 14 residues. With 4 bases removed from V and 3 bases from J, the gap between germline ends came to 16 bases. The germline V gene has CDR1 GTSNPN and CDR2 SVGIG (reference sequence). DNA of the CDR3: TGTGCCTGGATGGATCCCCCGGACCGCTACGAGCAGTACTTC. Protein sequence: CAWMDPPDRYEQYF.

J is TRBJ2-3 and V is TRBV4-1; D is ambiguous. From germline, CDR1 is MGHRA and CDR2 YSYEKL. This CDR3 is built from 17 residues. The germline V and J ends were trimmed by 0 bases and 0 bases, with 13 bases remaining between them. CDR3 region: CASSQEALTPSTDTQYF. In DNA form, the CDR3 reads TGCGCCAGCAGCCAAGAAGCCCTCACCCCTAGCACAGATACGCAGTATTTT.

The genes are TRBV20-1 and TRBJ1-2; TRBD1 is a possible D gene (5 bases). The V and J ends lost 3 bases and 4 bases respectively, with 18 bases between them. Germline V CDR1 and CDR2: DFQATT, SNEGSKA (reference sequence). The CDR3 runs 15 residues. CDR3 in DNA: TGCAGTGCTAGCGAGCAGGGCGTCGGGGGCTATGGCTACACCTTC. Its translation: CSASEQGVGGYGYTF.

The chain recombines TRBV7-2 with TRBJ2-1; D unresolved. The V end was cut by 2 bases, the J end by 10 bases, with 6 bases between. Looked up from germline, CDR1 is SGHTA and CDR2 is FQGNSA. The CDR3 runs to 11 residues. In nucleotides, the CDR3 is TGTGCCAGCAGCTTAAGGTACGAGCAGTTCTTC. As protein: CASSLRYEQFF.

This clonotype has only a few counts. The chain links TRBV25-1 to TRBJ2-5; D possibly corresponds to TRBD1 (6 bases). CDR1 and CDR2 from the germline V gene are MGHDK and SYGVNS. The CDR3 length is 13 residues. V was cut by 4 bases and J by 5 bases, with 11 bases left in between. The CDR3 reads CASSAQGTETQYF. The DNA for the CDR3 is TGTGCCAGCAGTGCACAGGGTACGGAGACCCAGTACTTC.

This clonotype was counted ten times or more. The rearrangement joins TRBV7-9 to TRBJ2-1; the match to TRBD2 covers 14 bases. Germline values: CDR1 SEHNR, CDR2 FQNEAQ (reference sequence). J lost 2 bases, V lost 5 bases, and 5 bases had no gene match. The CDR3 totals 17 residues. CDR3 in amino acids: CASSGGLAGATYNEQFF. For the CDR3, the DNA is TGTGCCAGCAGCGGGGGACTAGCGGGGGCCACCTACAATGAGCAGTTCTTC.

There are a few counts of this clonotype. The genes are TRBV5-1 and TRBJ2-5; 7 bases line up with TRBD1. The CDR3 loop spans 14 amino acids. The germline gives CDR1 SGHRS, CDR2 YFSETQ. The V and J ends lost 6 bases and 5 bases, in that order; junction bases with no gene match: 10. The CDR3 region is CASTPTGLFETQYF. In DNA form, the CDR3 reads TGCGCCAGCACCCCGACAGGGTTGTTTGAGACCCAGTACTTC. Complete variable domain (other parts from reference TRBV5-1 and TRBJ2-5): KAGVTQTPRYLIKTRGQQVTLSCSPISGHRSVSWYQQTPGQGLQFLFEYFSETQRNKGNFPGRFSGRQFSNSRSEMNVSTLELGDSALYLCASTPTGLFETQYFGPGTRLLVL.

The CDR3 nucleotides are TGTGCCAGCAGCTTAGATGTCCCGGGGGCGTCCTATAATTCACCCCTCCACTTT. Amino acids: CASSLDVPGASYNSPLHF. This rearrangement joins TRBV11-2 to TRBJ1-6, with D perhaps TRBD1 (6 bases). Trimming removed 0 bases from V and 1 base from J, with 13 bases in between. This CDR3 contains 18 residues. Germline V lookup: CDR1 SGHAT, CDR2 FQNNGV.

This clonotype was counted a few times. This chain connects TRBV2 to TRBJ2-7, with D possibly matching TRBD2 (5 bases). From germline, CDR1 is SNHLY and CDR2 FYNNEI. This CDR3 is built from 14 residues. Deletions cut 3 bases from V and 0 bases from J, with 9 bases between. DNA for the CDR3: TGTGCCAGCAGTGACGGGGTTCGCTCCTACGAGCAGTACGTC. Translation: CASSDGVRSYEQYV.

This clonotype was observed a few times. The chain recombines TRBV21-1 with TRBJ2-7; the table's D call TRBD1 went unverified against the DNA. TRBV21-1 has pseudogene status. The CDR3 length is 14 residues. CDR3 amino acids: CASGSTGPTYEQYF. The DNA of the CDR3 is TGTGCCAGCGGATCTACAGGGCCGACCTACGAGCAGTACTTC.